Following are 18 T cell receptor beta chains from one sample sequenced in a study of human T cells and chemical hapten exposure. TCRdb fed the RACE reads into MiXCR, producing one record per CDR3 protein. Among about 380,000 distinct CDR3 sequences, approximately 5.1% were seen once, and the ten largest hold about 2.5%. Regarding time point: pre-sensitization, week 0. Treatment of the sample: therapeutic diphenylcyclopropenone sensitization with weekly scalp DPC. This specimen consisted of whole blood, obtained in connection with sensitization to the hapten diphenylcyclopropenone (DPC). The source of these receptors is a woman in her fifties or sixties with alopecia areata. Some clones in this sample may be carry-over from other donors' samples.

This clonotype was counted a few times. With a much larger clone just one base away, this may be a read error. This rearrangement joins TRBV12-3 or TRBV12-4 to TRBJ2-7, with a tentative D call TRBD1 (7 bases). The CDR3 extends over 14 amino acids. The V end lost 4 bases, the J end lost 2 bases, and 12 bases lay between the germline ends. DNA for the CDR3: TGTGCCAGCAGTTCGGGGGACAGCGCCTACGAGCAGTACTTC. Its translation: CASSSGDSAYEQYF.

This clonotype was counted ten times or more. CDR3 region: CASSPGGDEQFF. CDR3 nucleotides: TGTGCCAGCAGTCCCGGCGGCGATGAGCAGTTCTTC. The chain uses TRBV12-3 or TRBV12-4 and TRBJ2-1; D is unclear. CDR3 size: 12 residues. The V and J ends lost 5 bases and 8 bases respectively, with 10 bases between them.

This clonotype was seen many times. This rearrangement joins TRBV20-1 to TRBJ2-5; possibly TRBD1 for D (6 bases). Per the germline V gene, CDR1 is DFQATT and CDR2 is SNEGSKA (reference sequence). Trimming removed 5 bases at V and 2 bases at J, with 9 bases between. The CDR3 contains 12 residues. The CDR3 loop is CSASQGQETQYF. CDR3 DNA: TGCAGTGCTTCACAGGGACAAGAGACCCAGTACTTC.

This clonotype was observed many times. CDR3 coding DNA: TGCAGCGTAGAGGGGGCCACTGAAGCTTTCTTT. This translates into CSVEGATEAFF. The chain carries TRBV29-1 and TRBJ1-1, with 7 bases lining up with TRBD1. CDR1 SQVTM and CDR2 ANQGSEA come from the germline V gene. Trimming took 6 bases from V and 4 from J; bases not matched to a gene: 2. The CDR3 has 11 residues.

This chain joins TRBV29-1 and TRBJ1-2; D gene ambiguous. V was trimmed by 4 bases and J by 2 bases, leaving 11 bases between them. CDR1 is SQVTM and CDR2 is ANQGSEA in the germline V gene. The CDR3 totals 13 residues. The CDR3 DNA follows: TGCAGCGTTGTGACGGCAGGCAACTATGGCTACACCTTC. As protein: CSVVTAGNYGYTF. Combining the CDR3 with reference TRBV29-1 and TRBJ1-2 gives the whole variable domain SAVISQKPSRDICQRGTSLTIQCQVDSQVTMMFWYRQQPGQSLTLIATANQGSEATYESGFVIDKFPISRPNLTFSTLTVSNMSPEDSSIYLCSVVTAGNYGYTFGSGTRLTVV.

A note on this clonotype: This may be a read error, as it is one base from a much larger clone. The chain is built from TRBV6-5 and TRBJ2-1; D gene uncertain. V lost 5 bases to trimming and J lost 0 bases, with 17 bases between them. CDR1 and CDR2 from the germline V gene are MNHEY and SVGAGI. This CDR3 contains 17 residues. This CDR3 is CASSPVRRISSYNEQFF. The CDR3 region has the DNA TGTGCCAGCAGTCCCGTTAGACGCATTAGCTCCTACAATGAGCAGTTCTTC.

This clonotype has a count of ten or more. The rearrangement links TRBV20-1 to TRBJ2-7; TRBD2 matches 13 bases. V lost 7 bases, J lost 0 bases, and 9 bases stayed unmatched. The CDR3 extends over 16 amino acids. CDR1 and CDR2 from the germline V gene are DFQATT and SNEGSKA (reference sequence). The CDR3 DNA follows: TGCAGTGTCCCCGGGACTAGCGGGATGCACTCCTACGAGCAGTACTTC. This codes for CSVPGTSGMHSYEQYF.

This clonotype was found a few times. The chain uses TRBV18 and TRBJ1-5; D is undetermined. CDR3 length equals 11 residues. In germline, CDR1 is KGHSH, CDR2 LQKENI. V lost 8 bases and J 5 bases, leaving 7 bases between the germline ends. The CDR3 DNA reads as TGTGCCAGCCCAAATGATCAGCCCCAGCATTTT. Translation gives CASPNDQPQHF.

This clonotype was seen ten or more times. The chain recombines TRBV7-2 with TRBJ2-3; 10 bases match TRBD2. CDR3 size: 16 residues. Per the germline V gene, CDR1 is SGHTA and CDR2 is FQGNSA. Trimming removed 5 bases from V and 1 base from J; junction bases left unmatched: 6. The CDR3 is CASSRGLAVGTDTQYF. CDR3 nucleotides: TGTGCCAGCAGCCGCGGACTAGCGGTAGGCACAGATACGCAGTATTTT.

This clonotype was recorded at least ten times. This chain joins TRBV9 and TRBJ2-3, with TRBD2 identical over 10 bases. The CDR3 length is 15 residues. CDR1 SGDLS and CDR2 YYNGEE come from the germline V gene. The V gene end was trimmed by 5 bases and the J gene end by 2 bases; junction bases not matched to a gene: 5. The CDR3 bases are TGTGCCAGCAGTGGGGGGACTAGCGTCACAGATACGCAGTATTTT. Translating gives CASSGGTSVTDTQYF.

At least ten counts were recorded for this clonotype. This chain connects TRBV6-6 to TRBJ1-4; TRBD1 is a possible D gene (5 bases). V was shortened by 3 bases and J by 7 bases, with 12 bases between the two germline ends. The CDR3 has 14 amino acids. Germline V gene lookup returns CDR1 MNHNY and CDR2 SVGAGI (reference sequence). The CDR3 loop is CASSYTDMSEKLFF. CDR3 DNA: TGTGCCAGCAGTTATACGGACATGAGTGAAAAACTGTTTTTT.

The CDR3 loop is CASTRNSPLHF. The CDR3 region has the DNA TGTGCCAGCACTAGGAATTCACCCCTCCACTTT. The rearrangement uses TRBV12-3 or TRBV12-4 and TRBJ1-6; no definite D call. The CDR3 sequence is 11 residues long. The V end lost 7 bases, the J end lost 7 bases, and 5 bases lay between the germline ends.

This clonotype was seen many times. DNA of the CDR3: TGTGCCAGCAGCTTAACCGGGGGCGTGGACAATGAGCAGTTCTTC. Amino acids: CASSLTGGVDNEQFF. The V and J genes are TRBV7-9 and TRBJ2-1; D possibly matches TRBD1 or TRBD2 (6 bases each). Trimming took 2 bases from V and 5 from J, leaving 13 bases between them. Per germline, CDR1 SEHNR and CDR2 FQNEAQ (reference sequence). This CDR3 comprises 15 residues.

This clonotype was seen more than once but under ten times. CDR3 amino acids: CASSATAEAFF. CDR3 in DNA: TGCGCCAGCAGTGCTACAGCGGAAGCTTTCTTT. J is TRBJ1-1 and V is TRBV10-2; D remains ambiguous. The CDR3 runs 11 residues. Trimming cost V 4 bases and J 8 bases, with 8 bases left between them. The V gene's germline CDR1 is WSHSY and CDR2 SAAADI.

This sequence joins TRBV20-1 and TRBJ2-7; perhaps TRBD2 as D (5 bases). The CDR3 loop spans 14 amino acids. The germline CDR1 and CDR2 sequences are DFQATT and SNEGSKA (reference sequence). Trimming left V 5 bases short and J 0 bases short, with 14 bases between. The CDR3 coding sequence is TGCAGTGCTGGAGGTCGACGGAGCTCCTACGAGCAGTACTTC. This encodes CSAGGRRSSYEQYF.

This clonotype was detected many times. The V gene is TRBV20-1, the J gene TRBJ2-7, with D possibly being TRBD1 or TRBD2 (5 bases each). The CDR3 runs to 12 residues. With 6 bases removed from V and 4 bases from J, the gap between germline ends came to 13 bases. In germline, CDR1 is DFQATT, CDR2 SNEGSKA (reference sequence). The CDR3 bases are TGCAGTGCGACCGGGACGGCTTACGAGCAGTACTTC. Translated, it gives CSATGTAYEQYF.

This clonotype was seen repeatedly, ten times or more. The chain recombines TRBV7-9 with TRBJ2-1; D uncertain. The germline V gene encodes CDR1 SEHNR and CDR2 FQNEAQ (reference sequence). Deletions cut 0 bases from V and 7 bases from J, with 4 bases between. This CDR3 contains 12 residues. The CDR3 loop is CASSLAENEQFF. CDR3 DNA: TGTGCCAGCAGCTTAGCCGAGAATGAGCAGTTCTTC.

This clonotype has a handful of counts. The chain recombines TRBV12-3 or TRBV12-4 with TRBJ2-6, with 8 bases lining up with TRBD2. V was clipped by 8 bases and J by 2 bases; unmatched bases: 2. There are 14 residues in the CDR3. The DNA for the CDR3 is TGTGCCAGCCACGGGGGGGCTGGGGCCAACGTCCTGACTTTC. It codes for CASHGGAGANVLTF.